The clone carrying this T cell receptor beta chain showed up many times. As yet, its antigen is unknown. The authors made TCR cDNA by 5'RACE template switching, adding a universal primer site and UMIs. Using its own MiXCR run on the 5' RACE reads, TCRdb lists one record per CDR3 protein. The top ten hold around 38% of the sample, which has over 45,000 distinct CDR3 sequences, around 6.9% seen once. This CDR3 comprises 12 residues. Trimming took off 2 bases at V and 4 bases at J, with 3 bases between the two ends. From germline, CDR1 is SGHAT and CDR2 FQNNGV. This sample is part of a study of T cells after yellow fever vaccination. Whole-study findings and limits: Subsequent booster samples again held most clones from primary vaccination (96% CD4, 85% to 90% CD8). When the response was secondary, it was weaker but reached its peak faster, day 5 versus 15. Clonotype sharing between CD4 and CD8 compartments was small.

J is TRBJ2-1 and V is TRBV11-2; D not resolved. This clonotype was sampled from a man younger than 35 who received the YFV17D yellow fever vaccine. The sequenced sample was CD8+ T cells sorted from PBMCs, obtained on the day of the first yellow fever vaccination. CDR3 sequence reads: CASSLSYNEQFF. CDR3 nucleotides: TGTGCCAGCAGCTTAAGTTACAATGAGCAGTTCTTC.